This TCR beta chain originates from a study of cytomegalovirus exposure and HLA in healthy donors (dated by TCRdb to about 2017). At the level of the whole study: An earlier analysis of 587 of the donors reported 250 to 300 Gb of sequence data and some 110 million unique TCR beta sequences obtained from approximately 180 million T cells. Rather than using new phenotypic data, the later analysis identified candidate immune exposures from TCR beta sequences and from how often those sequences occurred across donors. The aim of the study was to test whether cataloging public T cell receptors could identify signatures of past pathogen exposure. The number of typed donors differed by locus: roughly 629-640 for A, B, C, DRB1 and DQB1; some 500 for DQA1; fewer than 610 for DPA1; and around 470 for DPB1. Class I and class II HLA loci were covered by the typing at four-digit resolution. Because of strong linkage in the cohort, four to six DR-DQ haplotypes were treated as single units for association and clustering. Every repertoire in the discovery cohort had been generated on one and the same sequencing platform. To study patterns of TCR occurrence, a later analysis re-analyzed previously published TCR beta repertoires from under 750 donors and added high-resolution HLA genotyping. The study combined high-throughput TCR immunosequencing, statistical association of individual TCRs with disease status, and machine learning to predict cytomegalovirus infection status. Donor age, sex, ethnicity and CMV serostatus were compiled alongside the repertoire data. The genetic ancestry cluster associated with self-reported Caucasian donors included 81% of the roughly 410 genotyped donors. An earlier analysis of around 640 of the donors used high-throughput TCR beta sequencing to judge whether each TCR beta V gene segment behaved as functional or pseudogenic. An early release covering more than 500 HLA-typed donors comprised 300 to 350 gigabases of sequencing data and roughly 85 million unique TCR sequences. The study used immunosequencing to profile the T cell repertoires of under 700 subjects and linked those repertoires to cytomegalovirus serostatus. A separate validation cohort of roughly 130 different subjects was used in addition to the roughly 670-subject first cohort. A later genetic analysis took genome-wide SNP genotypes for about 55% of the 666 donors and used that subset as a discovery cohort. Across approximately 420 genotyped donors of the cohort, an average of about 250,000 unique TCR beta nucleotide sequences per donor were sequenced, and 15% to 20% of those sequences were non-productive. The paper as a whole reports these results and caveats: Roughly uniform sequencing depth across donors was assumed in presence/absence analyses, although this assumption may not hold. A later genetic analysis reported fewer N-insertions in productive TCRs among donors in an Asian-associated ancestry cluster than the roughly 700-donor mean. Because counts were too low, 15 to 20 rarely observed V segments, including chromosome 9 orphons, were excluded from the earlier analysis of 587 of the donors. A cluster of highly shared sequence variants was judged likely to be a technical artifact of the sequencing pipeline. In a later analysis, HLA-associated TCR beta chains showed more clonal expansion and lower generation probabilities than non-associated chains that were equally common. CMV serostatus was the only immune exposure information available for the cohort. This cohort had only TCR beta chains sequenced, and the lack of alpha or paired-chain data limited which features could be detected. Because the 87-base-pair reads could not distinguish some IMGT-functional V segments, including TRBV6-2 and TRBV6-3, those segments were excluded. A later analysis found that TCR association rates varied across HLA loci, with DRB1 alleles showing the most associated TCRs and HLA-C alleles the fewest. Specific HLA alleles were associated with over 15,000 TCR beta sequences at a false discovery rate of 0.05 in a later analysis. According to the authors, the approach could potentially be generalized to other disease states and immunological phenotypes. While some public TCRs were present in many individuals, most TCR sequences turned up only very rarely across donors. Correlated functional status among segregating V segments might reflect linkage disequilibrium, but an unknown experimental factor could not be ruled out. A few of the identified cytomegalovirus-associated TCR beta chains were confirmed in vitro to be specific for cytomegalovirus antigens. In a later analysis, most CMV-associated TCR beta chains were found to appear HLA-restricted, with HLA associations seemingly driven largely by CMV exposure. In an earlier analysis of 587 of the donors, most TCR beta V segments were observed in productive rearrangements about 90% or about 30% of the time, broadly matching IMGT annotations. Because some donors lacked HLA typing at each locus, the association tests relied only on the typed subset. Several of the top co-occurrence clusters appeared to be linked to parvovirus B19, influenza, CMV and Epstein-Barr virus, according to a later analysis. An association between a missense DCLRE1C variant and V-gene and J-gene trimming of TCR beta chains was found in a later genetic analysis and replicated in an independent cohort. A total of 164 TCR beta chains were listed by the study as associated with cytomegalovirus. The classifier was reported to diagnose cytomegalovirus status with high specificity and sensitivity in both the original and validation cohorts. When HLA alleles, especially DR and DQ, strongly co-occurred, TCR associations were difficult to assign to individual alleles. A further reported finding was that TCR beta sequences accurately predicted the HLA-A and HLA-B alleles for most subjects in the first cohort.

The cohort was made up of several hundred healthy bone marrow donors. At the time of sampling, every cohort member was nominally healthy, though immune exposures that went unrecorded were likely present. The donor tested CMV seronegative and was one of the 352 seronegative cohort members. A peripheral blood sample was provided by each donor, and peripheral blood mononuclear cells were used for TCR beta sequencing. The Qiagen DNeasy Blood Extraction Kit was used to extract genomic DNA from the blood cell samples. As to this clone: Its antigen is currently not known. No qualities accompany the bases; no much larger clone lies one base away.

Library construction relied on the immunoSEQ multiplex PCR assay. The multiplex PCR relied on a mix of 60 forward primers for TCR Vbeta segments and 13 reverse primers for TCR Jbeta segments. Amplification of the CDR3 region of rearranged TCR beta genes was performed with a multiplex PCR assay on genomic DNA. The Illumina HiSeq System was used to sequence the amplified TCR beta libraries as 87-base-pair reads. The source study handled its data this way. A later analysis tallied 75 million to 85 million unique TCR beta chains across the 666 repertoires, and about 10 million of those chains were shared by two or more donors. Raw reads were error-corrected and collapsed into unique sequences by a nearest-neighbor algorithm in which closely related sequences were merged to remove PCR and sequencing errors. Alignment of CDR3 sequences to IMGT reference sequences was used to assign V, D and J gene segments. For a sequence to be retained, at least a six-nucleotide match to both a V gene segment and a J gene segment was required. Rearrangements were classified as productive when the CDR3 lacked stop codons and remained in frame with V and J, and all other rearrangements were classified as non-productive. Following IMGT convention, CDR3 was defined as the stretch from the second conserved V-encoded cysteine to the conserved J-encoded phenylalanine. In an earlier analysis of around 640 of the donors, sequences lacking an unambiguous match to a single V gene segment were excluded. An earlier analysis of approximately 590 of the donors classified V segments as functional when productive rearrangements were above 56.7% and as segregating when the standard deviation between donors was above 5%. A statistical classification framework was developed to diagnose cytomegalovirus status using the catalog of TCR beta chain sequences. In a later analysis, V and J genes were assigned by comparing TCR nucleotide sequences against IMGT/GENE-DB human TR gene sequences. The TCRdist pipeline was used in a later analysis to assign CDR3 sequences and most-parsimonious VDJ recombination scenarios. In a later analysis, every TCR beta chain was defined by the combination of its CDR3 amino acid sequence and its V-gene family, and reads without a unique V-gene family were dropped. A later analysis removed several hundred highly shared, low-generation-probability nucleotide sequences to deal with suspected cross-contamination and a sequencing artifact. For each public chain, a later analysis derived a clonal expansion index from normalized ranks of inferred template counts within each repertoire. In a later analysis, generation probabilities were computed with a VDJ recombination model fitted to out-of-frame rearrangements, and the resulting probabilities were checked against IGoR. Hypergeometric tests were used in a later analysis to score TCR-TCR, TCR-HLA and TCR-CMV co-occurrence, with a repertoire-size bias correction applied to the TCR pairs. In a later analysis, false discovery rates were estimated by permuting HLA or CMV assignments 20 times. A later analysis grouped co-occurring TCRs with DBSCAN, adding TCRdist sequence similarity when clustering within HLA-allele-positive subsets. Co-occurrence clustering excluded repertoires with fewer than 30,000 or more than 120,000 public chains, plus five with anomalous nucleotide sharing. In TCRdb, the immuneACCESS table is reduced to in-frame sequences with V and J assigned. These tables do not hold every clone; where another copy was compared, an unresolved V gene accounts for under half, and the others remain unexplained. From that table come the V and J calls and clone size; the DNA was used to work out D and trimming. Here the sample has fewer than 350,000 clones; around 90% occur a single time. Clones ranked in the top ten supply roughly 2.1% of the sample.

Reading the germline V gene gives CDR1 KGHSH and CDR2 LQKENI. The CDR3 starts with the cysteine, ends with the phenylalanine, and has 16 residues. CDR3 DNA only is kept here, 48 bases in frame from base 1. V ends up 3 bases short and J 6 bases short, with an unmatched junction base count of 9. The sequenced sample was PBMCs. The chain was built from TRBV18 and TRBJ1-4, with 8 middle bases fitting TRBD1. The origin of this receptor is a woman under 30 in good health and CMV-seronegative. The CDR3 reads as follows: CASSPVRDRGDEKLFF. DNA sequence: TGTGCCAGCTCACCCGTCCGCGACAGGGGAGATGAAAAACTGTTTTTT.